This T cell receptor beta chain was sequenced in a study of tumor and adjacent non-tumor tissue in lung cancer. Findings of the study overall: Tumor tissue had significantly higher TCR diversity than normal lung.

The library came from three nested PCR rounds adapted from ARM-PCR protocols. Via MiXCR, TCRdb re-called the multiplex PCR reads, giving one row per CDR3 protein. Counted here are fewer than 75,000 distinct CDR3 sequences, around three quarters occurring once; the ten biggest clones make up 40% to 55%. This sample's RNA came from whole unsorted tissue. Distant lung tissue was collected more than 3 cm away from the tumor edge. About this clonotype itself: The antigen remains unidentified.

Germline CDR1 and CDR2: MNHNS and SASEGT. The CDR3 is made up of 15 amino acids. V lost 3 bases and J 15 bases, leaving 25 bases between the germline ends. This chain links TRBV6-1 with TRBJ2-3; a possible D gene is TRBD2 (6 bases). The source of this sequence is a man in his 60s with non-small cell lung cancer. Material for sequencing was distant non-tumor lung tissue. The CDR3 DNA sequence: TGTGCCAGCAGTGAGAGTGGCGGGAATACAGATACACATTATTTT. Its protein product is CASSESGGNTDTHYF.